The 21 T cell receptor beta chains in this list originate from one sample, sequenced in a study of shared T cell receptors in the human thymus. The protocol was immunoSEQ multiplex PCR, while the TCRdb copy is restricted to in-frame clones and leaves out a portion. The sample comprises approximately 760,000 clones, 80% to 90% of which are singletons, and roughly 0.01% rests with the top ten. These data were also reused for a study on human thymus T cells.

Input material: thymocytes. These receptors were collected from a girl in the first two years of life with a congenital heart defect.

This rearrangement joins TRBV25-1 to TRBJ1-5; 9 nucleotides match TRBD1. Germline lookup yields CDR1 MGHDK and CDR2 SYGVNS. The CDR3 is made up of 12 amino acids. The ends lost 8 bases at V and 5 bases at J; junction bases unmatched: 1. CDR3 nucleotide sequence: TGTGCCAGCCGGACAGGGGATCAGCCCCAGCATTTT. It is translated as CASRTGDQPQHF.

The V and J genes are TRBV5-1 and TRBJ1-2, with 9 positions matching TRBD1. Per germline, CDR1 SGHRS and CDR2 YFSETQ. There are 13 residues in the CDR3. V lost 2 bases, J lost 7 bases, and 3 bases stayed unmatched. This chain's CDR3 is CASSLKQGAGYTF. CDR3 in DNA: TGCGCCAGCAGCTTAAAACAGGGGGCTGGCTACACCTTC.

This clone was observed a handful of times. CDR3 sequence (DNA): TGCGCCAGCAGCCAAGTGCGGGGGGGCTCTGGAAACACCATATATTTT. Protein product: CASSQVRGGSGNTIYF. J is TRBJ1-3 and V is TRBV4-3; possibly TRBD1 for D (5 bases). Deletions cut 1 base from V and 0 bases from J, with 10 bases between. The CDR3 runs 16 residues. CDR1 is LGHNA, CDR2 YSLEER, per germline.

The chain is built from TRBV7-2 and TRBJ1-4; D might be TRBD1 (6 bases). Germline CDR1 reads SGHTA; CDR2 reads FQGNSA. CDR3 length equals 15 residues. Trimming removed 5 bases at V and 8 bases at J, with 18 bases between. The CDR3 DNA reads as TGTGCCAGCAGCAAGTCGACAGGTATTAGGGAAAAACTGTTTTTT. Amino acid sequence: CASSKSTGIREKLFF.

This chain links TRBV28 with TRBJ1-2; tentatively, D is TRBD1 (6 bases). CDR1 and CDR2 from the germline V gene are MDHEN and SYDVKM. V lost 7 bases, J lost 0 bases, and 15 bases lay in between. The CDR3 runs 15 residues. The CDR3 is CASTRDRTSNYGYTF. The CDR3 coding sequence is TGTGCCAGCACCAGAGACAGGACCTCTAACTATGGCTACACCTTC.

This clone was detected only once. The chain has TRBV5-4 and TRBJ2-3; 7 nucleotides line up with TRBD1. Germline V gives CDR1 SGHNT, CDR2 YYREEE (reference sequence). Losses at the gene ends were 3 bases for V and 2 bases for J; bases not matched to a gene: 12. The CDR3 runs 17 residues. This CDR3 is CASSSVVGDSDTDTQYF. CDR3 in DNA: TGTGCCAGCAGCTCCGTAGTGGGGGACAGCGACACAGATACGCAGTATTTT.

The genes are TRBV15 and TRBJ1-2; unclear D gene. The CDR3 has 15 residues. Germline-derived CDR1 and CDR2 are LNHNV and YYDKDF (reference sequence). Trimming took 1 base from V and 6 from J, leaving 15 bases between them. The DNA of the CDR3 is TGTGCCACCAGCAGAGCGACGGAGGCAGGCCATGGCTACACCTTC. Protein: CATSRATEAGHGYTF.

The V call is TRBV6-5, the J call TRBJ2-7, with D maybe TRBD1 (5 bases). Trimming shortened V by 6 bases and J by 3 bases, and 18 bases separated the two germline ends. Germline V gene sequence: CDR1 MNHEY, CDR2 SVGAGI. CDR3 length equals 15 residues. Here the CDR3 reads CASSSGPTDSYEQYF. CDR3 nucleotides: TGTGCCAGCAGCTCCGGGCCAACTGACAGCTACGAGCAGTACTTC.

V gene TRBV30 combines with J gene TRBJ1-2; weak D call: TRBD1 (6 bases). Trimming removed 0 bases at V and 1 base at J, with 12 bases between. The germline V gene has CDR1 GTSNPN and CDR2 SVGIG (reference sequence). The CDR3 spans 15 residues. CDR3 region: CAWSVPGQSNYGYTF. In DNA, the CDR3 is TGTGCCTGGAGTGTACCCGGACAGAGTAACTATGGCTACACCTTC. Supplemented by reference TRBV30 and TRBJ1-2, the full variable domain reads SQTIHQWPATLVQPVGSPLSLECTVEGTSNPNLYWYRQAAGRGLQLLFYSVGIGQISSEVPQNLSASRPQDRQFILSSKKLLLSDSGFYLCAWSVPGQSNYGYTFGSGTRLTVV.

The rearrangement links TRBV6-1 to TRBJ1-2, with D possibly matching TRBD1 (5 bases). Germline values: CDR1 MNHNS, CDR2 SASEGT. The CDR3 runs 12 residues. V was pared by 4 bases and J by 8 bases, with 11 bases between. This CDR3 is CASSARRVGYTF. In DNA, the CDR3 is TGTGCCAGCAGTGCCCGCAGGGTAGGCTACACCTTC.

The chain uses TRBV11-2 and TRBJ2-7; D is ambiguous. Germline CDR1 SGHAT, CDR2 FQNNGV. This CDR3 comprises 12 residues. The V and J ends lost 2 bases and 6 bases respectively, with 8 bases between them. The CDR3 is CASSLSVPEQYF. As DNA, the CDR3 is TGTGCCAGCAGCTTATCGGTTCCCGAGCAGTACTTC.

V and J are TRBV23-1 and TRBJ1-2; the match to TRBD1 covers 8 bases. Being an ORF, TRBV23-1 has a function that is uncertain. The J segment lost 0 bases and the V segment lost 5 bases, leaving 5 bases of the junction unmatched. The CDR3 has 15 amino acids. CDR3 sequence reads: CASSNRGSSNYGYTF. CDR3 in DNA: TGCGCCAGCAGTAACAGGGGGTCCTCTAACTATGGCTACACCTTC.

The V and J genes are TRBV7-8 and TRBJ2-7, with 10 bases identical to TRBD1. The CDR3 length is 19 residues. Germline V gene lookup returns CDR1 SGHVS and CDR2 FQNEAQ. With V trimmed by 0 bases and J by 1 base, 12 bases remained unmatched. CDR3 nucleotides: TGTGCCAGCAGCTTAGCCGGGGGTGGCGGGACAGGGGTTTCCTACGAGCAGTACTTC. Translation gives CASSLAGGGGTGVSYEQYF.

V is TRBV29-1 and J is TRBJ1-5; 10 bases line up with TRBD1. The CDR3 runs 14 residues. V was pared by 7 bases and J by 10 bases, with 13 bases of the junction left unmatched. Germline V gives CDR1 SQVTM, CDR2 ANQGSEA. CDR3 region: CSAKLGQGSEPQHF. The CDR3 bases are TGCAGCGCCAAGTTGGGACAGGGGTCAGAACCCCAGCATTTT.

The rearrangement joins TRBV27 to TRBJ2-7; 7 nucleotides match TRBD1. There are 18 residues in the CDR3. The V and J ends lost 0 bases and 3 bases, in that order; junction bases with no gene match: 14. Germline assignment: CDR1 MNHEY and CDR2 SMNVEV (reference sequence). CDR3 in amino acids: CASSLSTQGGQYLYEQYF. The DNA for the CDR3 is TGTGCCAGCAGTTTATCGACCCAAGGGGGACAGTACCTCTACGAGCAGTACTTC.

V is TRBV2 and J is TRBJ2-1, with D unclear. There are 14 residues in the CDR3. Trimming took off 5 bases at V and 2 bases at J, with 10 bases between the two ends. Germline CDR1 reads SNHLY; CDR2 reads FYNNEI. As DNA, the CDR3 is TGTGCCAGCAGTAGTGGGCAAACCTACAATGAGCAGTTCTTC. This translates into CASSSGQTYNEQFF. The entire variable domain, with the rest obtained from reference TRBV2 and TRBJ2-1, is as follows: EPEVTQTPSHQVTQMGQEVILRCVPISNHLYFYWYRQILGQKVEFLVSFYNNEISEKSEIFDDQFSVERPDGSNFTLKIRSTKLEDSAMYFCASSSGQTYNEQFFGPGTRLTVL.

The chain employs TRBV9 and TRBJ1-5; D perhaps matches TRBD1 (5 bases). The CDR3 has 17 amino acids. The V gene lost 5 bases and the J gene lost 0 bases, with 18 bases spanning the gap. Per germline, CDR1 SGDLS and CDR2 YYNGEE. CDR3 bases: TGTGCCAGCAGGGGTCTCTTAGGGGCAATTAGCAATCAGCCCCAGCATTTT. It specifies CASRGLLGAISNQPQHF.

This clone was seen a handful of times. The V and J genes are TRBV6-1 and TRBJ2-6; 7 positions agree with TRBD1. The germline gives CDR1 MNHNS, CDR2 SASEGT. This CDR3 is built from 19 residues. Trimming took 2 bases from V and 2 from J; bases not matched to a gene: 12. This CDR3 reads CASSERPGQFGAGANVLTF. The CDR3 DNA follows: TGTGCCAGCAGTGAACGTCCGGGACAGTTTGGTGCTGGGGCCAACGTCCTGACTTTC.

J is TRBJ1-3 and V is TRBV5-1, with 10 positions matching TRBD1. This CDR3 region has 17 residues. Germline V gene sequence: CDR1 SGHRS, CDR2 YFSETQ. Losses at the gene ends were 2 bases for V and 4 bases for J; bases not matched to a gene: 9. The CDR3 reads CASSLGRDRGGGNTIYF. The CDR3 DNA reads TGCGCCAGCAGCTTAGGAAGGGACAGGGGAGGCGGAAACACCATATATTTT.

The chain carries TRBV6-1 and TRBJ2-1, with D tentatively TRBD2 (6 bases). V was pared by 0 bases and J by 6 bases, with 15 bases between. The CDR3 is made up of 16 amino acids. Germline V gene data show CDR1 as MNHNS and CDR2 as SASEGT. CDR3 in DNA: TGTGCCAGCAGTGAAGCGCGCGGGGATTCGATCAATGAGCAGTTCTTC. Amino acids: CASSEARGDSINEQFF.

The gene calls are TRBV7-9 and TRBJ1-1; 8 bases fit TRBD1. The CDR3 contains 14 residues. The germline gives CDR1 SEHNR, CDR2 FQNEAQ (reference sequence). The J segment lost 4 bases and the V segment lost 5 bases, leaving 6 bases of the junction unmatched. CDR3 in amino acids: CASSPRQGTTEAFF. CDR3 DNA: TGTGCCAGCAGCCCTCGACAGGGGACCACTGAAGCTTTCTTT.